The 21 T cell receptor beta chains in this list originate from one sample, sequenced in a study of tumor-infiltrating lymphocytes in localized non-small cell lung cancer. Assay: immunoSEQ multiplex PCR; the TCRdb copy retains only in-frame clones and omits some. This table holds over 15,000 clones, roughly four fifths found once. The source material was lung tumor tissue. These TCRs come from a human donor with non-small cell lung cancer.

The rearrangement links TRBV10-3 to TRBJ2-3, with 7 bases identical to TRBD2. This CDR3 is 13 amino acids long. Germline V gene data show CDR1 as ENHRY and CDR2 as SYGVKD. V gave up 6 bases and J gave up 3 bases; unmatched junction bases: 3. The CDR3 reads CAIRGGSTDTQYF. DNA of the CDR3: TGTGCCATCAGAGGCGGGAGTACAGATACGCAGTATTTT.

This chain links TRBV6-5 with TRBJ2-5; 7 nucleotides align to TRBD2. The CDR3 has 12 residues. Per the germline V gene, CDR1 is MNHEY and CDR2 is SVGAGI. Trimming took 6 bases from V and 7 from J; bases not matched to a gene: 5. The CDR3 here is CASRVGEGTQYF. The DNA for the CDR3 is TGTGCCAGCAGGGTCGGGGAGGGGACCCAGTACTTC.

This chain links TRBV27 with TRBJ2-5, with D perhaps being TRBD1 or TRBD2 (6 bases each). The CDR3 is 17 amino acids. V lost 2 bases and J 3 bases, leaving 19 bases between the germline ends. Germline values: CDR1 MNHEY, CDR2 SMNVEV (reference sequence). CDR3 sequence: CASSLRGENTRKETQYF. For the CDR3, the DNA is TGTGCCAGCAGTTTAAGGGGGGAGAATACCCGTAAAGAGACCCAGTACTTC.

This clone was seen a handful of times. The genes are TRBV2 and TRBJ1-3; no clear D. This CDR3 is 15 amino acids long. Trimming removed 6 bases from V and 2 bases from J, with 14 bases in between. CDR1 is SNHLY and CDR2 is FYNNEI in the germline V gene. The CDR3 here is CASSTRVGAGNTIYF. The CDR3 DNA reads TGTGCCAGCAGCACAAGGGTGGGCGCTGGAAACACCATATATTTT. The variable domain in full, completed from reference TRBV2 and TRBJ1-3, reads EPEVTQTPSHQVTQMGQEVILRCVPISNHLYFYWYRQILGQKVEFLVSFYNNEISEKSEIFDDQFSVERPDGSNFTLKIRSTKLEDSAMYFCASSTRVGAGNTIYFGEGSWLTVV.

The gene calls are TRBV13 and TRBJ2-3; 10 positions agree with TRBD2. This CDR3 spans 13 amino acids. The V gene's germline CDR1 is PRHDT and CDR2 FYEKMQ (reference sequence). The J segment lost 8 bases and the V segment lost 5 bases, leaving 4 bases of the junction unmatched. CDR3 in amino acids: CASSPQREGTQYF. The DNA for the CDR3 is TGTGCCAGCAGCCCCCAGCGGGAGGGTACGCAGTATTTT.

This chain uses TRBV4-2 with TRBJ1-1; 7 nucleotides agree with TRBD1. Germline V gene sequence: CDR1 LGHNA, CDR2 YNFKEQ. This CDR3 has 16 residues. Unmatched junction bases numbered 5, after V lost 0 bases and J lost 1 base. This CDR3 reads CASSQEEGARNTEAFF. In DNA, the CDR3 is TGTGCCAGCAGCCAAGAGGAGGGGGCGAGGAACACTGAAGCTTTCTTT.

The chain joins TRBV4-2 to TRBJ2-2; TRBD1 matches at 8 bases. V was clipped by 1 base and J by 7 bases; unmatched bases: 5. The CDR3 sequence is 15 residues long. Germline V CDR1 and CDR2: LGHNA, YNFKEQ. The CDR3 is CASSQVQGGIGELFF. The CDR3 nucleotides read TGTGCCAGCAGCCAAGTACAGGGGGGAATCGGGGAGCTGTTTTTT.

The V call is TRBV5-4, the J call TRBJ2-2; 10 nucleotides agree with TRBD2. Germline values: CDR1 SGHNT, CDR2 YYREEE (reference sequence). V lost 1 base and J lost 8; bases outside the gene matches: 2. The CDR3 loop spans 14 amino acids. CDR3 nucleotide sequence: TGTGCCAGCAGCTTGCAGGGACTAGCGGGGGAGCTGTTTTTT. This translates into CASSLQGLAGELFF. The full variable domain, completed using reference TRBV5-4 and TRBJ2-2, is ETGVTQSPTHLIKTRGQQVTLRCSSQSGHNTVSWYQQALGQGPQFIFQYYREEENGRGNFPPRFSGLQFPNYSSELNVNALELDDSALYLCASSLQGLAGELFFGEGSRLTVL.

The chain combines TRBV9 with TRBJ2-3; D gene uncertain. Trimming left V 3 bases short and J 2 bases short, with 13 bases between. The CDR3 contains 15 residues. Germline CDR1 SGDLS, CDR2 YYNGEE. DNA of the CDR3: TGTGCCAGCAGCGCCCGGGTCTTCGTCACAGATACGCAGTATTTT. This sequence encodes CASSARVFVTDTQYF.

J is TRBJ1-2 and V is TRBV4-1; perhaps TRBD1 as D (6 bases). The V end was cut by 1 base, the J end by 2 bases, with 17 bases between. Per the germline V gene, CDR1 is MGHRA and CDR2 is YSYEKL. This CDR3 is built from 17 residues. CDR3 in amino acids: CASSQGSQGIGNYGYTF. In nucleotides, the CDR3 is TGCGCCAGCAGCCAAGGATCCCAGGGGATAGGGAACTATGGCTACACCTTC.

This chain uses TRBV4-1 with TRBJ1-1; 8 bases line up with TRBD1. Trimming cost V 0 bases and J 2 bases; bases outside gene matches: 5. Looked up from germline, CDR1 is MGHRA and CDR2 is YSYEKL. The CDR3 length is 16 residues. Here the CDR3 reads CASSQDLGQVNTEAFF. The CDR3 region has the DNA TGCGCCAGCAGCCAAGATCTGGGACAGGTTAACACTGAAGCTTTCTTT.

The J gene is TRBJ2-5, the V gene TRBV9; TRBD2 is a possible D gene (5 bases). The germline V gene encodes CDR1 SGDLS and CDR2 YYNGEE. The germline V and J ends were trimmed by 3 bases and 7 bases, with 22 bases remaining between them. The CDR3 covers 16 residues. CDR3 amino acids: CASSAAPTSGLGTQYF. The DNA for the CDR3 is TGTGCCAGCAGCGCGGCTCCGACGTCTGGACTTGGGACCCAGTACTTC. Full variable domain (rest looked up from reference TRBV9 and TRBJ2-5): DSGVTQTPKHLITATGQRVTLRCSPRSGDLSVYWYQQSLDQGLQFLIQYYNGEERAKGNILERFSAQQFPDLHSELNLSSLELGDSALYFCASSAAPTSGLGTQYFGPGTRLLVL.

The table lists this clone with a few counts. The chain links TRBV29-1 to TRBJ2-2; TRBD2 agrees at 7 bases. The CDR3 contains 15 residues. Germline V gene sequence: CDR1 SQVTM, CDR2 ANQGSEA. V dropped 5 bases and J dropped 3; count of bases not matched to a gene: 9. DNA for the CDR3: TGCAGCGTTAGGTCGGCGGGAGTTGACACCGGGGAGCTGTTTTTT. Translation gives CSVRSAGVDTGELFF.

As DNA, the CDR3 is TGCGCCAGCAGTGAAAAAAGGGAGAACTATGGCTACACCTTC. This translates into CASSEKRENYGYTF. The chain uses TRBV10-2 and TRBJ1-2; D gene uncertain. V was clipped by 3 bases and J by 2 bases, with 10 bases between them. The germline CDR1 and CDR2 sequences are WSHSY and SAAADI. The CDR3 consists of 14 residues.

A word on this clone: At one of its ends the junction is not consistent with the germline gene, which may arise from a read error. In DNA, the CDR3 is TGTGCCAGCAGCTCATCGTCGGGGATTGGCGGTGATCCCCCGGTGTTT. Protein product: CASSSSSGIGGDPPVF. V gene TRBV9 combines with J gene TRBJ1-4; no definite D call. CDR3 length: 16 residues. Germline V gene data show CDR1 as SGDLS and CDR2 as YYNGEE. Full variable domain (rest looked up from reference TRBV9 and TRBJ1-4): DSGVTQTPKHLITATGQRVTLRCSPRSGDLSVYWYQQSLDQGLQFLIQYYNGEERAKGNILERFSAQQFPDLHSELNLSSLELGDSALYFCASSSSSGIGGDPPVFGSGTQLSVL.

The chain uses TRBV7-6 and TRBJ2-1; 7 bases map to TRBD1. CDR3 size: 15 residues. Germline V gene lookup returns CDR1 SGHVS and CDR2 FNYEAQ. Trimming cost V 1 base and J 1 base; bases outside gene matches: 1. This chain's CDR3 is CASSLDRGSYNEQFF. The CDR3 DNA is TGTGCCAGCAGCTTAGACAGGGGTTCCTACAATGAGCAGTTCTTC.

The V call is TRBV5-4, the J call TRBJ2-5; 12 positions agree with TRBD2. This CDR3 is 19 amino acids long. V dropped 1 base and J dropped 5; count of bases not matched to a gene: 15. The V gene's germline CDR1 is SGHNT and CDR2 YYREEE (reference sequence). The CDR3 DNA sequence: TGTGCCAGCAGCTTGACAGGGTCCCGACTAGCGGGAGAGCGGGAGACCCAGTACTTC. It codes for CASSLTGSRLAGERETQYF. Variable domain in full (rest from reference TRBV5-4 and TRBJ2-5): ETGVTQSPTHLIKTRGQQVTLRCSSQSGHNTVSWYQQALGQGPQFIFQYYREEENGRGNFPPRFSGLQFPNYSSELNVNALELDDSALYLCASSLTGSRLAGERETQYFGPGTRLLVL.

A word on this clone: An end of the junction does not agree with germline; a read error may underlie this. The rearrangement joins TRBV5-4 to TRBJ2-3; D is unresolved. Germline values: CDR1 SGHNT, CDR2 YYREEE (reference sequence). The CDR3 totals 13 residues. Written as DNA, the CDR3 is TGTGCCAGCAGTTTGGTCCTCACAGATACGCAGTATTTT. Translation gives CASSLVLTDTQYF.

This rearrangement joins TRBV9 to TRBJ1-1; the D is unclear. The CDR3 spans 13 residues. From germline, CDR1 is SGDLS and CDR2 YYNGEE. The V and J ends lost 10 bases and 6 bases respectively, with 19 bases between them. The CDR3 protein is CASQTEATPEAFF. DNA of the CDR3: TGTGCCTCCCAGACGGAGGCGACCCCTGAAGCTTTCTTT.

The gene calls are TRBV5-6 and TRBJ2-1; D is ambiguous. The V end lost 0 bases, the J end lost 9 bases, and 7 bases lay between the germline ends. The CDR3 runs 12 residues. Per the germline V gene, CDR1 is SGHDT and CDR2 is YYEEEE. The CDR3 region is CASSLASGEQFF. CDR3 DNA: TGTGCCAGCAGCTTGGCATCGGGTGAGCAGTTCTTC.

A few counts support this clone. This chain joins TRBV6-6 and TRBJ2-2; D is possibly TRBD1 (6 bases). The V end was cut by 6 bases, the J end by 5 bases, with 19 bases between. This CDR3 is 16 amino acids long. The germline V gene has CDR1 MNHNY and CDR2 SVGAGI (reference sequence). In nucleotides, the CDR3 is TGTGCCAGCAGCCCACCACAGGGACCGAGGACCGGGGAGCTGTTTTTT. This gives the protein CASSPPQGPRTGELFF.